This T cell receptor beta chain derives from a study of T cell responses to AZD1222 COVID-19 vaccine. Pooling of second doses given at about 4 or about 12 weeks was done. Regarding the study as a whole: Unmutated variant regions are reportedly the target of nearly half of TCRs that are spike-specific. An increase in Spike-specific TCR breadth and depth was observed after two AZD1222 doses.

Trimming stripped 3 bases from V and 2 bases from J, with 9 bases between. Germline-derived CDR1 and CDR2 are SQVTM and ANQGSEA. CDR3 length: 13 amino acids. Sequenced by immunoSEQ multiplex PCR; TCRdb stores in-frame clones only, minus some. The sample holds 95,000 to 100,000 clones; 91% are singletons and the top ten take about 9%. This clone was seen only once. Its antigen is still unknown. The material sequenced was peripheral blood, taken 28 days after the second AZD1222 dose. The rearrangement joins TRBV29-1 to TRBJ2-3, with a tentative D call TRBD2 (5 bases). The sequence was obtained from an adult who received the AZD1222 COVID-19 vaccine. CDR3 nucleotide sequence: TGCAGCGTTGATATGGGAGTCACAGATACGCAGTATTTT. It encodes CSVDMGVTDTQYF.